This TCR beta chain was identified during a study of PD-1 blockade in mismatch repair-deficient tumors. Generated by immunoSEQ multiplex PCR, the TCRdb table keeps only in-frame clones and is missing some. The sample yields around 100,000 clones, roughly 80% seen once. This CDR3 comprises 14 residues. CDR1 and CDR2 (germline): LNHDA, SQIVND (reference sequence). V was cut by 3 bases and J by 2 bases, with 8 bases left in between. The receptor was derived from an adult with mismatch repair-deficient cancer. This chain connects TRBV19 to TRBJ1-5; unclear D gene. This material consisted of peripheral blood, taken 60 weeks after starting pembrolizumab. The CDR3 DNA follows: TGTGCCAGTAGTATTTTGGGCGGCAATCAGCCCCAGCATTTT. This encodes CASSILGGNQPQHF. The whole variable domain, filled in from reference TRBV19 and TRBJ1-5, reads DGGITQSPKYLFRKEGQNVTLSCEQNLNHDAMYWYRQDPGQGLRLIYYSQIVNDFQKGDIAEGYSVSREKKESFPLTVTSAQKNPTAFYLCASSILGGNQPQHFGDGTRLSIL.